What follows are 28 T cell receptor beta chains derived from one specimen sequenced in a study of Ad26.COV2.S vaccination and SARS-CoV-2 variants. Assay used: immunoSEQ multiplex PCR; TCRdb lists only in-frame clones, some missing. The data show about 440,000 clones, less than 95% seen once. Documented treatment: around 19 received Ad26.COV2.S at low or high dose, single or two shots; roughly 5 received placebo; per-sample allocation not given. The samples were gathered on day 63 after the first injection of vaccine or placebo. The source was peripheral blood, collected in a trial of Ad26.COV2.S vaccine versus placebo. The source is a person between 18 and 65 years old who received the Ad26.COV2.S COVID-19 vaccine or a placebo.

This chain joins TRBV7-2 and TRBJ2-1, with D perhaps TRBD2 (7 bases). Per germline, CDR1 SGHTA and CDR2 FQGNSA. Between the trimmed V and J ends, which lost 1 base and 3 bases, there was a span of 19 bases. This CDR3 is built from 18 residues. CDR3 bases: TGTGCCAGCAGCTTAGAACGGTGGGGGGCTAGCGGCTACAATGAGCAGTTCTTC. Translating it yields CASSLERWGASGYNEQFF.

The rearrangement links TRBV6-2 or TRBV6-3 to TRBJ2-2; 12 bases fit TRBD2. CDR3 size: 18 residues. V trimming: 5 bases; J trimming: 2 bases; junction bases outside the gene matches: 9. Per germline, CDR1 MNHEY and CDR2 SVGEGT. CDR3 sequence (DNA): TGTGCCAGCAGTCTGACTAGCGGGAGTCTGGTTAACACCGGGGAGCTGTTTTTT. This sequence encodes CASSLTSGSLVNTGELFF.

V is TRBV11-3 and J is TRBJ2-3, with TRBD1 identical over 10 bases. The V gene end was trimmed by 6 bases and the J gene end by 6 bases; junction bases not matched to a gene: 9. Per the germline V gene, CDR1 is SGHNT and CDR2 is YENEEA. The CDR3 is 15 residues long. The CDR3 protein is CASSYGTGDGDTQYF. The CDR3, as DNA: TGTGCCAGCAGTTACGGGACAGGGGACGGGGATACGCAGTATTTT.

V usage is TRBV2 and J usage is TRBJ1-1; D might be TRBD1 (6 bases). Per germline, CDR1 SNHLY and CDR2 FYNNEI. The germline V and J ends were trimmed by 7 bases and 0 bases, with 12 bases remaining between them. The CDR3 runs to 14 residues. The CDR3 DNA sequence: TGTGCCAGCAAAGGGGGAAGCATGAACACTGAAGCTTTCTTT. Residues: CASKGGSMNTEAFF.

The chain recombines TRBV6-5 with TRBJ1-1, with 7 bases identical to TRBD1. The CDR3 has 15 amino acids. CDR1 MNHEY and CDR2 SVGAGI come from the germline V gene. The trim removed 2 bases at V and 4 bases at J, leaving 7 bases unmatched. CDR3 sequence reads: CASSYHSRGTTEAFF. The CDR3 nucleotides are TGTGCCAGCAGTTACCACTCCAGGGGGACCACTGAAGCTTTCTTT.

The V call is TRBV13, the J call TRBJ2-5, with 10 bases lining up with TRBD1. Trimming removed 3 bases from V and 5 bases from J; junction bases left unmatched: 6. The V gene's germline CDR1 is PRHDT and CDR2 FYEKMQ (reference sequence). The CDR3 is 15 amino acids. The CDR3 region is CASSLRQGAWETQYF. CDR3 DNA: TGTGCCAGCAGCTTGAGACAGGGGGCCTGGGAGACCCAGTACTTC. Combining the CDR3 with reference TRBV13 and TRBJ2-5 gives the whole variable domain AAGVIQSPRHLIKEKRETATLKCYPIPRHDTVYWYQQGPGQDPQFLISFYEKMQSDKGSIPDRFSAQQFSDYHSELNMSSLELGDSALYFCASSLRQGAWETQYFGPGTRLLVL.

V and J are TRBV3-1 (or the pseudogene TRBV3-2) and TRBJ2-7; 10 nucleotides match TRBD2. J was trimmed by 6 bases and V by 4 bases; bases with no gene match: 9. Germline CDR1 reads LGHDT; CDR2 reads YNNKEL (reference sequence). This CDR3 contains 15 residues. The DNA for the CDR3 is TGTGCCAGCAGCCGAGGTAGCGGGAGGACTTCCGAGCAGTACTTC. It specifies CASSRGSGRTSEQYF.

This chain uses TRBV15 with TRBJ2-1, with 10 bases identical to TRBD1. The CDR3 totals 15 residues. V trimming: 5 bases; J trimming: 2 bases; junction bases outside the gene matches: 3. CDR1 LNHNV and CDR2 YYDKDF come from the germline V gene (reference sequence). The CDR3 reads CATSGGTGAYNEQFF. For the CDR3, the DNA is TGTGCCACCAGCGGCGGGACAGGGGCCTACAATGAGCAGTTCTTC.

The chain links TRBV7-8 to TRBJ2-1, with 9 bases aligning to TRBD2. Germline CDR1 SGHVS, CDR2 FQNEAQ. CDR3 size: 15 residues. Trimming removed 3 bases from V and 8 bases from J; junction bases left unmatched: 8. CDR3 amino acids: CASSFGLAGKYEQFF. DNA of the CDR3: TGTGCCAGCAGCTTTGGGCTAGCGGGGAAGTATGAGCAGTTCTTC.

This clone was recorded once. This chain connects TRBV19 to TRBJ1-5; D may be TRBD1 (5 bases). The CDR3 spans 12 residues. V dropped 7 bases and J dropped 5 bases, with 9 bases sitting between them. The V gene's germline CDR1 is LNHDA and CDR2 SQIVND (reference sequence). The CDR3 sequence: CASKGTDQPQHF. For the CDR3, the DNA is TGTGCCAGTAAAGGGACGGATCAGCCCCAGCATTTT.

The gene calls are TRBV4-2 and TRBJ1-5; D might be TRBD1 (6 bases). This CDR3 is built from 16 residues. The V end was cut by 1 base, the J end by 1 base, with 11 bases between. Germline-derived CDR1 and CDR2 are LGHNA and YNFKEQ. The chain's CDR3 is CASSQVQGLSNQPQHF. In DNA form, the CDR3 reads TGTGCCAGCAGCCAAGTCCAGGGGCTGAGCAATCAGCCCCAGCATTTT.

The V gene is TRBV6-4, the J gene TRBJ2-5; D possibly corresponds to TRBD1 (6 bases). From germline, CDR1 is MRHNA and CDR2 SNTAGT. Deletions cut 5 bases from V and 4 bases from J, with 17 bases between. CDR3 length: 15 residues. In DNA, the CDR3 is TGTGCCAGCAGTCCATTCAGGGGAGCTCGAGAGACCCAGTACTTC. Translation gives CASSPFRGARETQYF.

The chain has TRBV29-1 and TRBJ2-7, with D perhaps TRBD1 (5 bases). CDR1 and CDR2 from the germline V gene are SQVTM and ANQGSEA. This CDR3 is built from 17 residues. Deletions cut 6 bases from V and 2 bases from J, with 26 bases between. The CDR3 loop is CSVAQGPSGGFPYEQYF. DNA for the CDR3: TGCAGCGTGGCCCAGGGCCCCTCGGGCGGTTTCCCCTACGAGCAGTACTTC.

V usage is TRBV15 and J usage is TRBJ1-4; D might be TRBD1 (6 bases). The CDR3 has 15 residues. Between the trimmed V and J ends, which lost 1 base and 8 bases, there was a span of 14 bases. Germline CDR1 and CDR2: LNHNV and YYDKDF (reference sequence). CDR3 in amino acids: CATSRGGGAEEKLFF. For the CDR3, the DNA is TGTGCCACCAGCAGAGGCGGGGGCGCCGAAGAAAAACTGTTTTTT.

This chain joins TRBV2 and TRBJ2-1; the match to TRBD2 covers 12 bases. This CDR3 contains 15 residues. Unmatched junction bases numbered 2, after V lost 5 bases and J lost 3 bases. Germline V lookup: CDR1 SNHLY, CDR2 FYNNEI. The CDR3 DNA is TGTGCCAGCAGTAAGGGACTAGCGGGCTACAATGAGCAGTTCTTC. The encoded protein is CASSKGLAGYNEQFF.

The rearrangement links TRBV27 to TRBJ2-3, with 7 bases aligning to TRBD2. Germline lookup yields CDR1 MNHEY and CDR2 SMNVEV (reference sequence). CDR3 length: 15 amino acids. Unmatched junction bases numbered 6, after V lost 3 bases and J lost 3 bases. CDR3 bases: TGTGCCAGCAGTTTGTGGCGGGAGATAACAGATACGCAGTATTTT. This translates into CASSLWREITDTQYF.

The J gene is TRBJ2-2, the V gene TRBV30; D might be TRBD2 (5 bases). From germline, CDR1 is GTSNPN and CDR2 SVGIG (reference sequence). The germline V and J ends were trimmed by 0 bases and 3 bases, with 8 bases remaining between them. There are 14 residues in the CDR3. The CDR3 loop is CAWSVRGYTGELFF. CDR3 coding DNA: TGTGCCTGGAGTGTACGGGGATACACCGGGGAGCTGTTTTTT. Looking up the rest from reference TRBV30 and TRBJ2-2 gives the full variable domain: SQTIHQWPATLVQPVGSPLSLECTVEGTSNPNLYWYRQAAGRGLQLLFYSVGIGQISSEVPQNLSASRPQDRQFILSSKKLLLSDSGFYLCAWSVRGYTGELFFGEGSRLTVL.

V gene TRBV27 combines with J gene TRBJ2-4; D could derive from TRBD1 or TRBD2 (5 bases each). Germline CDR1 reads MNHEY; CDR2 reads SMNVEV (reference sequence). The V and J ends lost 3 bases and 6 bases respectively, with 9 bases between them. CDR3 length: 13 residues. CDR3 protein: CASSFRDGNIQYF. CDR3 nucleotide sequence: TGTGCCAGCAGTTTCCGGGACGGAAACATTCAGTACTTC.

The genes are TRBV10-3 and TRBJ2-5, with no clear D. V was clipped by 6 bases and J by 3 bases, with 14 bases between them. The CDR3 is 14 amino acids. Looked up from germline, CDR1 is ENHRY and CDR2 is SYGVKD. CDR3 protein: CAISGTGGKETQYF. CDR3 in DNA: TGTGCCATCAGCGGCACCGGCGGAAAAGAGACCCAGTACTTC.

This chain links TRBV29-1 with TRBJ2-7; D not resolved. The CDR3 totals 14 residues. Germline values: CDR1 SQVTM, CDR2 ANQGSEA. With 6 bases removed from V and 6 bases from J, the gap between germline ends came to 21 bases. The chain's CDR3 is CSVALRPSLGEQYF. CDR3 sequence (DNA): TGCAGCGTCGCCCTCCGTCCGTCTTTGGGCGAGCAGTACTTC.

This clone was found once. CDR3 in DNA: TGCAGCGTCGTACTAGCGGACTCCTACAATGAGCAGTTCTTC. Its translation: CSVVLADSYNEQFF. The V call is TRBV29-1, the J call TRBJ2-1; TRBD2 matches 8 bases. Trimming removed 6 bases from V and 0 bases from J; junction bases left unmatched: 4. Germline CDR1 reads SQVTM; CDR2 reads ANQGSEA. CDR3 length: 14 residues.

V and J are TRBV2 and TRBJ2-2; a weak D match, TRBD1 (5 bases). CDR1 SNHLY and CDR2 FYNNEI come from the germline V gene. The V end was cut by 4 bases, the J end by 4 bases, with 13 bases between. The CDR3 extends over 15 amino acids. Here the CDR3 reads CASSVKGQVTGELFF. The DNA of the CDR3 is TGTGCCAGCAGTGTAAAGGGGCAAGTCACCGGGGAGCTGTTTTTT.

This sequence joins TRBV28 and TRBJ2-7; 7 positions agree with TRBD2. Trimming removed 7 bases from V and 0 bases from J; junction bases left unmatched: 6. The germline V gene encodes CDR1 MDHEN and CDR2 SYDVKM. The length of the CDR3 is 14 residues. The CDR3 reads CASTSSGSSYEQYF. The CDR3 coding sequence is TGTGCCAGCACCAGTAGCGGGTCCTCCTACGAGCAGTACTTC.

The chain links TRBV9 to TRBJ1-4; D unclear. Trimming left V 1 base short and J 12 bases short, with 13 bases between. The CDR3 spans 13 residues. Germline assignment: CDR1 SGDLS and CDR2 YYNGEE. This CDR3 is CASSVSRDGELFF. The CDR3 DNA follows: TGTGCCAGCAGCGTATCCCGCGACGGGGAACTGTTTTTT.

In the case of this clone: Possible read error: a much larger clone is one base away. J is TRBJ2-2 and V is TRBV28, with D hard to call. The ends were cut back, 1 base at V and 7 bases at J, with 4 bases in the middle. Germline CDR1 MDHEN, CDR2 SYDVKM. The CDR3 length is 12 residues. CDR3 in amino acids: CASSLYGGELFF. The DNA for the CDR3 is TGTGCCAGCAGTTTATACGGCGGGGAGCTGTTTTTT.

The chain joins TRBV4-3 to TRBJ2-2, with 9 bases fitting TRBD2. V was clipped by 5 bases and J by 5 bases; unmatched bases: 3. CDR3 length: 14 amino acids. The V gene's germline CDR1 is LGHNA and CDR2 YSLEER. CDR3 region: CASSLGLATGELFF. The CDR3 bases are TGCGCCAGCAGCTTGGGACTAGCAACCGGGGAGCTGTTTTTT.

The chain recombines TRBV11-3 with TRBJ2-1; 7 bases match TRBD2. V lost 1 base and J lost 3; bases outside the gene matches: 3. The CDR3 consists of 15 residues. Germline V gene sequence: CDR1 SGHNT, CDR2 YENEEA. This chain's CDR3 is CASSLGVAGYNEQFF. Written as DNA, the CDR3 is TGTGCCAGCAGCTTAGGGGTAGCGGGCTACAATGAGCAGTTCTTC.

This chain uses TRBV7-8 with TRBJ2-1, with D perhaps TRBD2 (5 bases). CDR3 size: 19 residues. Germline CDR1 and CDR2: SGHVS and FQNEAQ. The V gene lost 7 bases and the J gene lost 0 bases, with 25 bases spanning the gap. CDR3 DNA sequence: TGTGCCAGCACCCGAAGTTGGCGGGTTAACCCCAACTCCTACAATGAGCAGTTCTTC. Amino acid sequence: CASTRSWRVNPNSYNEQFF.